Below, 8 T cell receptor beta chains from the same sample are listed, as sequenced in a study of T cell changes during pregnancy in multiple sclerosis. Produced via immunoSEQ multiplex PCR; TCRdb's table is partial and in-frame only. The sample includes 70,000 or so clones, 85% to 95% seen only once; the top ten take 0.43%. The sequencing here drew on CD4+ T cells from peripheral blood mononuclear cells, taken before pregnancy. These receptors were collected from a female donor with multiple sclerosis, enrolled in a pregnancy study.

The CDR3: CASRVRVGTGELFF. In DNA form, the CDR3 reads TGTGCCAGCAGGGTCAGGGTGGGCACCGGGGAGCTGTTTTTT. V is TRBV2 and J is TRBJ2-2; a possible D gene is TRBD1 (5 bases). Germline values: CDR1 SNHLY, CDR2 FYNNEI. This CDR3 has 14 amino acids. Trimming removed 6 bases at V and 4 bases at J, with 12 bases between. The whole variable domain, remainder taken from reference TRBV2 and TRBJ2-2, is EPEVTQTPSHQVTQMGQEVILRCVPISNHLYFYWYRQILGQKVEFLVSFYNNEISEKSEIFDDQFSVERPDGSNFTLKIRSTKLEDSAMYFCASRVRVGTGELFFGEGSRLTVL.

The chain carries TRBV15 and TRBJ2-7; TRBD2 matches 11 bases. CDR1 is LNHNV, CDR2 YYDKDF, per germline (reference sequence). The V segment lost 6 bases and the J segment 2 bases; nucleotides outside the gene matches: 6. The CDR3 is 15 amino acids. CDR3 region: CATRASGGKTYEQYF. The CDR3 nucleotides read TGTGCCACCAGAGCTAGCGGGGGGAAGACCTACGAGCAGTACTTC. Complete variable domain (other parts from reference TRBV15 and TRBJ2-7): DAMVIQNPRYQVTQFGKPVTLSCSQTLNHNVMYWYQQKSSQAPKLLFHYYDKDFNNEADTPDNFQSRRPNTSFCFLDIRSPGLGDTAMYLCATRASGGKTYEQYFGPGTRLTVT.

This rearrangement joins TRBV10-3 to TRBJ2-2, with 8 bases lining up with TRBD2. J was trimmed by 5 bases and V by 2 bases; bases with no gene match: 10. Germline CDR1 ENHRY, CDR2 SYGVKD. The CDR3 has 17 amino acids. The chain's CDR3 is CAISETFSGNPTGELFF. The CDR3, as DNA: TGTGCCATCAGTGAGACTTTTAGCGGGAATCCAACCGGGGAGCTGTTTTTT.

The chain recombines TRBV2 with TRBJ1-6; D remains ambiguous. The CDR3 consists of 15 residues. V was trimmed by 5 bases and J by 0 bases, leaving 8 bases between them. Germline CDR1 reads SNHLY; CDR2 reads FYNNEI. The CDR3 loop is CASSPRFSYNSPLHF. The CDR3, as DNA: TGTGCCAGCAGTCCTAGGTTCTCCTATAATTCACCCCTCCACTTT.

The CDR3 nucleotides read TGTGCCAGCAGCCCTGGACTAGCGGGCTACGAGCAGTACTTC. Translating it yields CASSPGLAGYEQYF. This chain connects TRBV9 to TRBJ2-7; 11 bases are shared with TRBD2. The germline CDR1 and CDR2 sequences are SGDLS and YYNGEE. The CDR3 has 14 residues. Unmatched junction bases numbered 3, after V lost 4 bases and J lost 3 bases.

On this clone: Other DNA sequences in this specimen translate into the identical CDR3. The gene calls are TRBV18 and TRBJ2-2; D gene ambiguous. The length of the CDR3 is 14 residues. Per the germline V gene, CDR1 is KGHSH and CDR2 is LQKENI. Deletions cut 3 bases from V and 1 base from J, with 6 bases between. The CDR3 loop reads CASSPTGNTGELFF. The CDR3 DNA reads TGTGCCAGCTCACCGACGGGGAACACCGGGGAGCTGTTTTTT.

The CDR3 DNA follows: TGCGCCAGCAGCTTGGGTGAGGGGGTCAGTGAAAAACTGTTTTTT. Its protein is CASSLGEGVSEKLFF. V is TRBV5-1 and J is TRBJ1-4; TRBD1 is a possible D gene (6 bases). The CDR3 contains 15 residues. Trimming cost V 0 bases and J 7 bases, with 13 bases left between them. Germline CDR1 SGHRS, CDR2 YFSETQ.

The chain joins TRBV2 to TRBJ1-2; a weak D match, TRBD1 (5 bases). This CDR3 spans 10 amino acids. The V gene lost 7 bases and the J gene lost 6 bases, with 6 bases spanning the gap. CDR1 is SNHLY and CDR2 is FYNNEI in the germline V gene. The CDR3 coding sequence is TGTGCCAGCACCAGGGATGGCTACACCTTC. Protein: CASTRDGYTF.